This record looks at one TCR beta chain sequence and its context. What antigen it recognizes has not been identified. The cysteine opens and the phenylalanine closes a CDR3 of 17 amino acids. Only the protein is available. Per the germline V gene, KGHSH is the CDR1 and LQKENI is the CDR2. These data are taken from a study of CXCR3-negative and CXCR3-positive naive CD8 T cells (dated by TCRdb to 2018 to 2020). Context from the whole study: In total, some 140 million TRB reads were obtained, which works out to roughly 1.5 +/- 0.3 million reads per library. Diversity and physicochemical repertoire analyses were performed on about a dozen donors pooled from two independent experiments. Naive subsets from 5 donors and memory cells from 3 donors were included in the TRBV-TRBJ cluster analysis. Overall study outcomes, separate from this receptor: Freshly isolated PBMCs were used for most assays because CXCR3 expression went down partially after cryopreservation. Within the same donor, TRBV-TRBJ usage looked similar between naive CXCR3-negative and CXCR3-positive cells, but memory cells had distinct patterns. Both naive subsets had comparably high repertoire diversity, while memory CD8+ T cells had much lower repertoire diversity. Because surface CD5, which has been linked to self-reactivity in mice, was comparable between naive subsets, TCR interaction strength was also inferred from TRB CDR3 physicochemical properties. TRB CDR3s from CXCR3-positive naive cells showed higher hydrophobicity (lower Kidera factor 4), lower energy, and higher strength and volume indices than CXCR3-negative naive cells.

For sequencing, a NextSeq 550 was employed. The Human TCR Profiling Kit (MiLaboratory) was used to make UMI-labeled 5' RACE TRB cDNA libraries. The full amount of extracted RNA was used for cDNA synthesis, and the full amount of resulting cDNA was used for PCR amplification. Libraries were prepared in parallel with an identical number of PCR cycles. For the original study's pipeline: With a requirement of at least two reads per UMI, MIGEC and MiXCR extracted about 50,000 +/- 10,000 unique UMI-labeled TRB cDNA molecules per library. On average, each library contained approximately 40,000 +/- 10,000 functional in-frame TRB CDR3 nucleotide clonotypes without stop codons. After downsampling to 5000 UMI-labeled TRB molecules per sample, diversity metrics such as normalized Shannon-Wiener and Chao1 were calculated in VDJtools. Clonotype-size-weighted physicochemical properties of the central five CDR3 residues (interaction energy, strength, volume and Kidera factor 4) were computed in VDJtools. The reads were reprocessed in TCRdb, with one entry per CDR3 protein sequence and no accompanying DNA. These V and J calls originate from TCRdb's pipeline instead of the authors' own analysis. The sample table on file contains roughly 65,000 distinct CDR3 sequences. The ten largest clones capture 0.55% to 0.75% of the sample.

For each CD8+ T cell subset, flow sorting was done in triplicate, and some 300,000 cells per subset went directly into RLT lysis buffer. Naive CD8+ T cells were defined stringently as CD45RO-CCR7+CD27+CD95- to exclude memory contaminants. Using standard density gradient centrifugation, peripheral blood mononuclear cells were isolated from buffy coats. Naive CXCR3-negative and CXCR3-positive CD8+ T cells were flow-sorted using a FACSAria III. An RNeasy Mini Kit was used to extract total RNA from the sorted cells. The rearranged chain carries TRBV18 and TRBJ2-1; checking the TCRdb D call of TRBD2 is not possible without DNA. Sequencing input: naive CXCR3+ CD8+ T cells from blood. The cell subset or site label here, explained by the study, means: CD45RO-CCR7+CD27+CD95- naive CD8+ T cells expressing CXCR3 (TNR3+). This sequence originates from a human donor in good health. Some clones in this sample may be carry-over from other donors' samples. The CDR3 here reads CASSPLGPLSSYNEQFF.